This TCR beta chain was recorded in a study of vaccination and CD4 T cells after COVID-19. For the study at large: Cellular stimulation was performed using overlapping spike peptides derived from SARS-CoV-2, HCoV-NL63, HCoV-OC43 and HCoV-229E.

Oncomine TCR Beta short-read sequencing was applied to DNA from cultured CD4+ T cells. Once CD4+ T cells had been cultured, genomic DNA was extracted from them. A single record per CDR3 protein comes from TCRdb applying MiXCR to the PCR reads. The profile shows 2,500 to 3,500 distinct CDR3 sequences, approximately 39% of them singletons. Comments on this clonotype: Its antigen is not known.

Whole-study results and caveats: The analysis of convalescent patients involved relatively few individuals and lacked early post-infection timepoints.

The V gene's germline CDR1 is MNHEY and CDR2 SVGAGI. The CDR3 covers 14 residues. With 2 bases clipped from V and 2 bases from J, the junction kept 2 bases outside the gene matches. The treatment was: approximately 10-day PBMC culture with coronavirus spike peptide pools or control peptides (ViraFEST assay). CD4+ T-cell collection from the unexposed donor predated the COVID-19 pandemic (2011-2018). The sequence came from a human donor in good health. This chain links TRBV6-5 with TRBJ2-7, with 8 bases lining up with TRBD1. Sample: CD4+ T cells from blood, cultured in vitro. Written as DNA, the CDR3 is TGTGCCAGCAGTTACCGGACAGGGACCTACGAGCAGTACTTC. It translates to CASSYRTGTYEQYF.